The 3 T cell receptor beta chains below come from one sample, sequenced in a study of blood T cell repertoires in COVID-19. Assay: immunoSEQ multiplex PCR; the TCRdb copy retains only in-frame clones and omits some. The sample records 200,000 to 250,000 clones, 70% to 85% being singletons. The sequenced sample was PBMCs or T cells enriched from blood (not recorded which). These receptors originate from a man aged 35 to 55 who had recovered from COVID-19.

This clone came up many times. CDR3 loop: CASKNRFFSGNTIYF. In nucleotides, the CDR3 is TGTGCCAGCAAGAATCGGTTCTTCTCTGGAAACACCATATATTTT. This chain links TRBV2 with TRBJ1-3; D gene uncertain. The CDR3 runs to 15 residues. CDR1 SNHLY and CDR2 FYNNEI come from the germline V gene. The V end was cut by 7 bases, the J end by 0 bases, with 13 bases between.

V and J are TRBV5-1 and TRBJ2-3; weak D call: TRBD1 (6 bases). Trimming pared 6 bases from V and 4 bases from J, leaving 15 bases between. The V gene's germline CDR1 is SGHRS and CDR2 YFSETQ. The CDR3 length is 14 residues. CDR3 sequence (DNA): TGCGCCAGCACCCCCAGGGGCAATGCAGATACGCAGTATTTT. This sequence encodes CASTPRGNADTQYF. The full variable domain, its missing parts supplied by reference TRBV5-1 and TRBJ2-3, is KAGVTQTPRYLIKTRGQQVTLSCSPISGHRSVSWYQQTPGQGLQFLFEYFSETQRNKGNFPGRFSGRQFSNSRSEMNVSTLELGDSALYLCASTPRGNADTQYFGPGTRLTVL.

The V gene is TRBV11-2, the J gene TRBJ2-1; 7 positions match TRBD2. V dropped 5 bases and J dropped 9; count of bases not matched to a gene: 4. The CDR3 has 12 residues. Germline loops: CDR1 SGHAT, CDR2 FQNNGV. DNA for the CDR3: TGTGCCAGCAGCGCCCGACTAGCTGAGCAGTTCTTC. It codes for CASSARLAEQFF.